The 8 T cell receptor beta chains in this list originate from one sample, sequenced in a study of OX40 agonist ivuxolimab in advanced cancers. Sequencing used immunoSEQ multiplex PCR; TCRdb keeps in-frame clones, though not all of them. The table shows tens of thousands of clones, with 70% to 90% occurring only once. The material was CD4+ or CD8+ T cells sorted from blood, obtained in a trial of the OX40 agonist ivuxolimab. The receptors were sampled from an adult with an advanced solid tumor such as melanoma, head and neck, liver or kidney cancer.

The chain has TRBV10-3 and TRBJ2-7; perhaps TRBD2 as D (6 bases). Per the germline V gene, CDR1 is ENHRY and CDR2 is SYGVKD. There are 13 residues in the CDR3. V gave up 3 bases and J gave up 5 bases, with 11 bases separating them. The CDR3, as DNA: TGTGCCATCAGTGAAGGGACTTCTAACGAGCAGTACTTC. As protein: CAISEGTSNEQYF.

V and J are TRBV10-3 and TRBJ1-6; D is unresolved. With 4 bases removed from V and 5 bases from J, the gap between germline ends came to 9 bases. The germline CDR1 and CDR2 sequences are ENHRY and SYGVKD. This CDR3 has 14 amino acids. CDR3 sequence: CAISVAPNNSPLHF. CDR3 DNA sequence: TGTGCCATCAGTGTGGCTCCAAATAATTCACCCCTCCACTTT.

The rearrangement links TRBV11-2 to TRBJ2-1; D gene unclear. The CDR3 totals 14 residues. Germline V gene sequence: CDR1 SGHAT, CDR2 FQNNGV. The V end was cut by 1 base, the J end by 5 bases, with 9 bases between. The CDR3 reads CASSLAASDNEQFF. The CDR3 coding sequence is TGTGCCAGCAGCTTAGCCGCTAGTGACAATGAGCAGTTCTTC.

The CDR3 coding sequence is TGTGCCGGACAGGATAACTATGGCTACACCTTC. This translates into CAGQDNYGYTF. The chain couples TRBV7-9 to TRBJ1-2; 7 bases agree with TRBD1. The CDR3 runs to 11 residues. V lost 11 bases, J lost 1 base, and 1 base stayed unmatched. Germline V gene lookup returns CDR1 SEHNR and CDR2 FQNEAQ (reference sequence).

The chain employs TRBV5-4 and TRBJ2-7; D possibly corresponds to TRBD1 (6 bases). This CDR3 region has 15 residues. Trimming removed 5 bases at V and 0 bases at J, with 15 bases between. Germline V gene sequence: CDR1 SGHNT, CDR2 YYREEE (reference sequence). CDR3 in amino acids: CASRERGSTSYEQYF. In DNA, the CDR3 is TGTGCCAGCAGGGAAAGGGGGAGTACCTCCTACGAGCAGTACTTC.

This clone was seen more than once but under ten times. This sequence joins TRBV6-1 and TRBJ1-6, with 7 positions matching TRBD1. This CDR3 contains 15 residues. V lost 2 bases and J lost 7; bases outside the gene matches: 5. The V gene's germline CDR1 is MNHNS and CDR2 SASEGT. CDR3 residues: CASSETGQYNSPLHF. The DNA for the CDR3 is TGTGCCAGCAGTGAAACGGGACAGTACAATTCACCCCTCCACTTT.

This clone was detected only once. The rearrangement uses TRBV28 and TRBJ1-5; the match to TRBD1 covers 9 bases. The CDR3 has 16 amino acids. Unmatched junction bases numbered 10, after V lost 6 bases and J lost 4 bases. Looked up from germline, CDR1 is MDHEN and CDR2 is SYDVKM. The CDR3, as DNA: TGTGCCAGCAGGGTACATGGACAGGGGATAAATCAGCCCCAGCATTTT. Its translation: CASRVHGQGINQPQHF.

V gene TRBV27 combines with J gene TRBJ1-1; D call uncertain. Looked up from germline, CDR1 is MNHEY and CDR2 is SMNVEV (reference sequence). This CDR3 spans 15 amino acids. V gave up 0 bases and J gave up 1 base, with 9 bases separating them. The CDR3 coding sequence is TGTGCCAGCAGTTTATCGCTTTCCGAGAACACTGAAGCTTTCTTT. Its translation is CASSLSLSENTEAFF.